This TCR beta chain emerged from a study of T cells in Graves' hyperthyroidism and ophthalmopathy. The germline V gene encodes CDR1 LNHDA and CDR2 SQIVND (reference sequence). J was trimmed by 2 bases and V by 4 bases; bases with no gene match: 4. The CDR3 consists of 16 residues. Hyperthyroidism in the patients, aged 18 to 65, was newly diagnosed and under 2 months in duration. Using RNA transcripts as the source, TCR beta CDR3 regions were amplified. The TCR CDR3 first-round RT-PCR relied on the HTBI primer set. A single record per CDR3 protein comes from TCRdb applying MiXCR to the multiplex PCR reads. The sample gives more than 250,000 distinct CDR3 sequences, nearly 15% of which show up once; 30% is in the top ten.

This sequence originates from a woman in her forties or fifties with Graves' hyperthyroidism that later progressed to Graves' ophthalmopathy. The rearrangement joins TRBV19 to TRBJ2-3; 12 nucleotides line up with TRBD2. The sequencing sample was made of blood. CDR3 coding DNA: TGTGCCAGTAGTACCCTAGCGGGAGGGCTCACAGATACGCAGTATTTT. Translation gives CASSTLAGGLTDTQYF.